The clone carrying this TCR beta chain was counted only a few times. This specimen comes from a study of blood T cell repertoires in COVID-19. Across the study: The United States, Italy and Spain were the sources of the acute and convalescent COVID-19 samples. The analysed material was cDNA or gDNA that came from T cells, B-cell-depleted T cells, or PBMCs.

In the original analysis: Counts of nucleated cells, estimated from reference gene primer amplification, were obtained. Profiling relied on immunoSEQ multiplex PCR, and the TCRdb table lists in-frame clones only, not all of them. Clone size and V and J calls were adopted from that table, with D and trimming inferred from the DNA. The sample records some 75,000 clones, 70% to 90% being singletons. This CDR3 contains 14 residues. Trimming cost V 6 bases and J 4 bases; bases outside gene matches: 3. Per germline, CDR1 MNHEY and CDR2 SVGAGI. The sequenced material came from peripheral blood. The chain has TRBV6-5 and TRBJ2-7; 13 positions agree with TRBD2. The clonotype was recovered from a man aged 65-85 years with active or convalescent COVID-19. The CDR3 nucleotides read TGTGCCAGCAGCGGGACTAGCGGGGTGTACGAGCAGTACTTC. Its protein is CASSGTSGVYEQYF.